This TCR beta chain is from a study of T cell changes during pregnancy in multiple sclerosis (dated by TCRdb to about 2019). About the study as a whole: The study examined how the T cell repertoire changed over the course of pregnancy in women with multiple sclerosis.

For this clone: Its target antigen remains unknown. Qualities for individual bases were not recorded, and no much larger clone is one base off.

V is trimmed back by 6 bases and J by 3 bases, and the junction contains 8 bases that no gene match accounts for. Reading from cysteine to phenylalanine, the CDR3 counts 15 amino acids. The sequence is cut down to CDR3 DNA, 45 bases in frame from base 1. Based on the germline V gene, the CDR1 and CDR2 sequences are SGHNT and YENEEA. Library preparation employed the immunoSEQ multiplex PCR assay. TCRdb re-hosts the immuneACCESS table, in-frame sequences only. Its copies lack some clones; in the studies checked, an unresolved V gene accounts for under half of them, and the cause for the rest is not known. The sample yields about 68,000 clones; over 75% were counted once. Around 1.5% of the sample is in the top ten clones.

The chain links TRBV11-3 with TRBJ2-1; TRBD2 agrees with 7 junctional bases. The sequenced sample was peripheral blood, obtained in the third trimester of pregnancy. The sequence derives from a female donor with multiple sclerosis, enrolled in a pregnancy study. The CDR3 sequence is CASSSSGTIYNEQFF. The DNA sequence reads TGTGCCAGCAGTTCTTCCGGGACTATCTACAATGAGCAGTTCTTC.